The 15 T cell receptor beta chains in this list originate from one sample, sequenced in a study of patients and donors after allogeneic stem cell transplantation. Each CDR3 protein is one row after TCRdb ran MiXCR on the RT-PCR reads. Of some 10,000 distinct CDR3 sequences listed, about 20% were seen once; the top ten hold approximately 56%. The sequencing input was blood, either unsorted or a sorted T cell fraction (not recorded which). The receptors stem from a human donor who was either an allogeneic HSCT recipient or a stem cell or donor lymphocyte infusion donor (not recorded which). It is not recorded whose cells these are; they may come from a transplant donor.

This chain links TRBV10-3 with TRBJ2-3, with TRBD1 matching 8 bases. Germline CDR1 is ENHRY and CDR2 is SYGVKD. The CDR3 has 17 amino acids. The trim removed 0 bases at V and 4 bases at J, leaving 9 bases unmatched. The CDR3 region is CAISESFRTGRPDTQYF. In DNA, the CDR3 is TGTGCCATCAGTGAGTCATTTAGGACAGGGAGGCCAGATACGCAGTATTTT.

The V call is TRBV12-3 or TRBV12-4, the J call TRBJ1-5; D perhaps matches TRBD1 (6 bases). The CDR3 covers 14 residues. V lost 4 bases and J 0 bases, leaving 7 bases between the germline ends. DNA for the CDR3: TGTGCCAGCAGTTGGGGACATAGCAATCAGCCCCAGCATTTT. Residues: CASSWGHSNQPQHF.

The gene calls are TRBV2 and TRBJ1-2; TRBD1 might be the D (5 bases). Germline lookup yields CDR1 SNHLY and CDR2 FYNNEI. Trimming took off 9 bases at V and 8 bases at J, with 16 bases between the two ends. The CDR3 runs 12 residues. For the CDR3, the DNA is TGTGCCAGTGGGACGGACTTCCTCGGCTACACCTTC. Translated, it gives CASGTDFLGYTF.

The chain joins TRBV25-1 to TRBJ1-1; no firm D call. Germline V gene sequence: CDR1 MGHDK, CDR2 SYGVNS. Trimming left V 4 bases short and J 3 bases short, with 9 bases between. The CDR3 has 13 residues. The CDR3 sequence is CASSVRVDTEAFF. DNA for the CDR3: TGTGCCAGCAGTGTAAGGGTGGACACTGAAGCTTTCTTT.

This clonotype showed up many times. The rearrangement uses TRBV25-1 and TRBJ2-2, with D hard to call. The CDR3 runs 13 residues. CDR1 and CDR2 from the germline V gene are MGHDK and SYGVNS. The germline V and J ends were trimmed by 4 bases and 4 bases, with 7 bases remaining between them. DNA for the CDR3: TGTGCCAGCAGTGGAGACACCACCGGGGAGCTGTTTTTT. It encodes CASSGDTTGELFF.

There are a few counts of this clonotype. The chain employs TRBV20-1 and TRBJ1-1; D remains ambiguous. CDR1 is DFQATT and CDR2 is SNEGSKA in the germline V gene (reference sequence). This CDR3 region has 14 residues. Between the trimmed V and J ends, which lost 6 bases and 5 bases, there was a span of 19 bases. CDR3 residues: CSANSGVQQTEAFF. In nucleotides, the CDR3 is TGCAGTGCCAATAGTGGGGTTCAGCAGACTGAAGCTTTCTTT.

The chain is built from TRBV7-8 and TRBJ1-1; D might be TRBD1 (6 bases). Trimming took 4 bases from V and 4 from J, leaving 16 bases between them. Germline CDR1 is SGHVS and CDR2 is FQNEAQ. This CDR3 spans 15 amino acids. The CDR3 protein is CASSSEQGGGTEAFF. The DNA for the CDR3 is TGTGCCAGCAGCTCAGAACAGGGCGGGGGCACTGAAGCTTTCTTT.

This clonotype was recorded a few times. The CDR3 spells CASRLSGGLTSYEQYF. The CDR3 region has the DNA TGTGCCAGCAGACTAAGTGGGGGCCTGACCTCCTACGAGCAGTACTTC. The chain links TRBV27 to TRBJ2-7; possible D gene TRBD1, 6 bases. CDR1 MNHEY and CDR2 SMNVEV come from the germline V gene (reference sequence). The CDR3 has 16 amino acids. V lost 6 bases and J 0 bases, leaving 18 bases between the germline ends.

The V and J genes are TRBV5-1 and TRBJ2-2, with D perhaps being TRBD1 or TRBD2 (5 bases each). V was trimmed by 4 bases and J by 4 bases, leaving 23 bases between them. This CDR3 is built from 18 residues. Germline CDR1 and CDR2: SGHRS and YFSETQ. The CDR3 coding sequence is TGCGCCAGCAGCAACGAGGGGTTTGGAAGTTATTCCACCGGGGAGCTGTTTTTT. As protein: CASSNEGFGSYSTGELFF.

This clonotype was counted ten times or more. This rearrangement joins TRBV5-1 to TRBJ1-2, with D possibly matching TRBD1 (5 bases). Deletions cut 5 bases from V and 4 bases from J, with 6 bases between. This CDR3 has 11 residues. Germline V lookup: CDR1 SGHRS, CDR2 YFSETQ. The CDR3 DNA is TGCGCCAGCAGTGACAGCTATGGCTACACCTTC. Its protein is CASSDSYGYTF.

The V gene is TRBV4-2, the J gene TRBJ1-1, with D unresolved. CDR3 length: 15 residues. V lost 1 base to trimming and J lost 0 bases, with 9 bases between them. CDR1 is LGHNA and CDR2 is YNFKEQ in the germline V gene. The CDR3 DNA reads TGTGCCAGCAGCCAAGGGGAAGGGATGAACACTGAAGCTTTCTTT. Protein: CASSQGEGMNTEAFF.

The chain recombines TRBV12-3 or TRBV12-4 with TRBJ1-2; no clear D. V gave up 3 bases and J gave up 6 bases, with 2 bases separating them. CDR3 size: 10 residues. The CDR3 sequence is CASSLNGYTF. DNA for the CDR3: TGTGCCAGCAGTTTGAATGGCTACACCTTC.

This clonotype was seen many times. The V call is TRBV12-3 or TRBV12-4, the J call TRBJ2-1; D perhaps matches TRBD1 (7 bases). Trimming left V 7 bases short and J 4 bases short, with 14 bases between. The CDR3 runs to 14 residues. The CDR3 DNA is TGTGCCAGCACGGAGGGGGCTTCTTACAATGAGCAGTTCTTC. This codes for CASTEGASYNEQFF.

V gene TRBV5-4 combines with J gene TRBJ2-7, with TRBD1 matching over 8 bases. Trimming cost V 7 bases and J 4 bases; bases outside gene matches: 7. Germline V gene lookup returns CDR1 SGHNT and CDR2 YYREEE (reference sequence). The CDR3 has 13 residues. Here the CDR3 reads CASSGQGRYEQYF. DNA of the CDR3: TGTGCCAGCTCTGGACAGGGAAGGTACGAGCAGTACTTC.

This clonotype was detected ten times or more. The CDR3 is CASSQVRGEKLFF. CDR3 nucleotides: TGTGCCAGCAGCCAAGTCCGGGGGGAAAAACTGTTTTTT. The V call is TRBV3-1, the J call TRBJ1-4, with D maybe TRBD1 (5 bases). Germline CDR1 is LGHDT and CDR2 is YNNKEL (reference sequence). The length of the CDR3 is 13 residues. V was cut by 1 base and J by 8 bases, with 8 bases left in between.